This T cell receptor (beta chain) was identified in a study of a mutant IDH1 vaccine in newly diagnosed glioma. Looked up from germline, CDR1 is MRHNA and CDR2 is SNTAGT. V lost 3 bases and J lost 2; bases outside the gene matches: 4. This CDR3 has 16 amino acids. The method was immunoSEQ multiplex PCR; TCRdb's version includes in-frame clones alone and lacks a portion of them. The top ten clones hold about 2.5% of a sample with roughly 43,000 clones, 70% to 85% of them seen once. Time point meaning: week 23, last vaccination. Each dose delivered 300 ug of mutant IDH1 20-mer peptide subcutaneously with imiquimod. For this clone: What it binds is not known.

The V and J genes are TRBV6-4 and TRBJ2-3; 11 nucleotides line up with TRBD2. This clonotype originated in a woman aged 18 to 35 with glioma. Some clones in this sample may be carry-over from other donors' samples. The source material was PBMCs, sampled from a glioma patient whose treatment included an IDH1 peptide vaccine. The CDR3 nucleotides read TGTGCCAGCAGTGAGACTAGCGGGACCCCCACAGATACGCAGTATTTT. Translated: CASSETSGTPTDTQYF.